This T cell receptor (beta chain) was found in a study of T cell responses to AZD1222 COVID-19 vaccine. The study's findings and limits: A reported finding is that nearly half of spike-specific TCRs target unmutated variant regions.

CDR1 and CDR2 (germline): SNHLY, FYNNEI. This CDR3 contains 14 residues. With V trimmed by 6 bases and J by 2 bases, 1 base remained unmatched. Measured with immunoSEQ multiplex PCR; TCRdb has only the in-frame clones, and not every one. The table has approximately 150,000 clones, roughly nine tenths seen once. Comments on this clone: Its antigen remains unidentified.

This TCR was sampled from an adult in good health. V usage is TRBV2 and J usage is TRBJ2-6, with 7 bases fitting TRBD1. Sequenced here: peripheral blood, sampled on day 0 of AZD1222 vaccination. CDR3 amino acids: CASRDRAGANVLTF. The CDR3 nucleotides are TGTGCCAGCAGAGACAGGGCTGGGGCCAACGTCCTGACTTTC. Filled out from reference TRBV2 and TRBJ2-6, the complete variable domain reads EPEVTQTPSHQVTQMGQEVILRCVPISNHLYFYWYRQILGQKVEFLVSFYNNEISEKSEIFDDQFSVERPDGSNFTLKIRSTKLEDSAMYFCASRDRAGANVLTFGAGSRLTVL.